This T cell receptor beta chain derives from a study of cytomegalovirus exposure and HLA in healthy donors. V was pared by 4 bases and J by 0 bases, with 22 bases between. The CDR3 extends over 19 amino acids. The V gene's germline CDR1 is LGHNA and CDR2 YNFKEQ. Study observations and caveats: TCR beta V segments were, for the most part, productive about 87% or about 30% of the time in an earlier analysis.

PCR was performed using 60 Vbeta and 13 Jbeta primers. Clones were sequenced by immunoSEQ multiplex PCR, and TCRdb holds only the in-frame ones, with some missing. This sample has 60,000 to 80,000 clones, with more than 60% found just once. Comments on this clone: Its antigen is not identified.

The sample comprised PBMCs. The chain is built from TRBV4-2 and TRBJ2-1, with D possibly matching TRBD2 (6 bases). This TCR came from a woman in her 30s in good health and CMV-seronegative. CDR3 nucleotide sequence: TGTGCCAGCAGCCCACCAGATTCGGGACTCTTAATCTCCTACAATGAGCAGTTCTTC. Its translation: CASSPPDSGLLISYNEQFF.